This entry lists 21 T cell receptor beta chains sequenced from one sample in a study of cytomegalovirus exposure and HLA in healthy donors. Sequencing used immunoSEQ multiplex PCR; TCRdb keeps in-frame clones, though not all of them. The data hold roughly 230,000 clones, with less than 95% observed a single time. Sequenced sample: PBMCs. These receptors all stem from a young woman in good health and CMV-seronegative.

As regards this clone: Distinct nucleotide sequences in the sample also encode this CDR3. The chain carries TRBV18 and TRBJ1-2; 10 nucleotides match TRBD1. The CDR3 length is 14 residues. The V gene's germline CDR1 is KGHSH and CDR2 LQKENI. V shed 2 bases and J 3 bases; nucleotides not matched to a gene: 0. The CDR3 region is CASSPGQGDYGYTF. Written as DNA, the CDR3 is TGTGCCAGCTCACCAGGACAGGGGGACTATGGCTACACCTTC.

The chain uses TRBV7-9 and TRBJ2-7; 15 bases are shared with TRBD2. Germline CDR1 and CDR2: SEHNR and FQNEAQ (reference sequence). This CDR3 comprises 17 residues. J was trimmed by 0 bases and V by 6 bases; bases with no gene match: 6. In DNA form, the CDR3 reads TGTGCCAGCAGTAAGGGACTAGCGGGAGGAAGCTCCTACGAGCAGTACTTC. Amino acids: CASSKGLAGGSSYEQYF. Drawing the rest from reference TRBV7-9 and TRBJ2-7, the complete variable domain is DTGVSQNPRHKITKRGQNVTFRCDPISEHNRLYWYRQTLGQGPEFLTYFQNEAQLEKSRLLSDRFSAERPKGSFSTLEIQRTEQGDSAMYLCASSKGLAGGSSYEQYFGPGTRLTVT.

The J gene is TRBJ2-2, the V gene TRBV5-4; 7 nucleotides agree with TRBD2. The germline V gene has CDR1 SGHNT and CDR2 YYREEE (reference sequence). With 0 bases clipped from V and 0 bases from J, the junction kept 8 bases outside the gene matches. The CDR3 has 18 amino acids. The DNA for the CDR3 is TGTGCCAGCAGCTTGGTGGTCGTTGCGGGAGCGAACACCGGGGAGCTGTTTTTT. Its translation is CASSLVVVAGANTGELFF.

The rearrangement uses TRBV6-5 and TRBJ1-1, with TRBD1 as a possible D gene (6 bases). V gave up 6 bases and J gave up 0 bases, with 11 bases separating them. Germline loops: CDR1 MNHEY, CDR2 SVGAGI. This CDR3 spans 14 amino acids. DNA for the CDR3: TGTGCCAGCAGACCCGGACAGTTGAACACTGAAGCTTTCTTT. Its translation is CASRPGQLNTEAFF.

This clone was detected ten times or more. The gene calls are TRBV5-4 and TRBJ1-2; 8 bases fit TRBD1. The J segment lost 4 bases and the V segment lost 6 bases, leaving 5 bases of the junction unmatched. The CDR3 is 13 amino acids. Germline V lookup: CDR1 SGHNT, CDR2 YYREEE (reference sequence). In nucleotides, the CDR3 is TGTGCCAGCACCGGACAGGGCAGCTATGGCTACACCTTC. This encodes CASTGQGSYGYTF. The full variable domain, in which reference TRBV5-4 and TRBJ1-2 provide the parts outside the CDR3, is ETGVTQSPTHLIKTRGQQVTLRCSSQSGHNTVSWYQQALGQGPQFIFQYYREEENGRGNFPPRFSGLQFPNYSSELNVNALELDDSALYLCASTGQGSYGYTFGSGTRLTVV.

This clone was seen a handful of times. This chain uses TRBV19 with TRBJ2-3; TRBD1 agrees at 10 bases. J gave up 3 bases and V 5 bases, and 2 bases lay outside the gene matches. Germline V gives CDR1 LNHDA, CDR2 SQIVND (reference sequence). The CDR3 runs 14 residues. CDR3 bases: TGTGCCAGTAGTGACAGGGGGCAAACAGATACGCAGTATTTT. Its translation is CASSDRGQTDTQYF.

Only one count was recorded for this clone. The chain couples TRBV4-1 to TRBJ2-7; 11 bases map to TRBD2. The CDR3 is 15 amino acids. The J segment lost 3 bases and the V segment lost 2 bases, leaving 3 bases of the junction unmatched. From germline, CDR1 is MGHRA and CDR2 YSYEKL. DNA of the CDR3: TGCGCCAGCAGCCAACGACTAGCGGGAAGCTACGAGCAGTACTTC. Amino acid sequence: CASSQRLAGSYEQYF.

V and J are TRBV27 and TRBJ2-4; the D is unclear. Germline values: CDR1 MNHEY, CDR2 SMNVEV (reference sequence). Trimming removed 6 bases at V and 5 bases at J, with 20 bases between. This CDR3 contains 16 residues. The CDR3, as DNA: TGTGCCAGCAGGCCTAGGTGGTATGTAAAGGAAAACATTCAGTACTTC. It specifies CASRPRWYVKENIQYF.

This chain joins TRBV5-1 and TRBJ2-7; tentatively, D is TRBD1 (5 bases). The CDR3 extends over 13 amino acids. Looked up from germline, CDR1 is SGHRS and CDR2 is YFSETQ. Trimming took 3 bases from V and 2 from J, leaving 9 bases between them. The CDR3 reads CASSSGMTYEQYF. CDR3 DNA: TGCGCCAGCAGCTCAGGGATGACCTACGAGCAGTACTTC.

This clone was seen a handful of times. The gene calls are TRBV6-5 and TRBJ2-2; 7 bases map to TRBD1. The germline V gene encodes CDR1 MNHEY and CDR2 SVGAGI. The CDR3 is 15 amino acids. Germline trimming cut 6 bases from V and 0 bases from J; bases unmatched to any gene: 4. CDR3 protein: CASSGTDANTGELFF. The CDR3 region has the DNA TGTGCCAGCAGCGGGACAGACGCGAACACCGGGGAGCTGTTTTTT.

This clone was detected once. The chain carries TRBV7-8 and TRBJ2-3; D might be TRBD2 (6 bases). Germline V gene lookup returns CDR1 SGHVS and CDR2 FQNEAQ. Trimming left V 3 bases short and J 2 bases short, with 9 bases between. The CDR3 runs 14 residues. CDR3 coding DNA: TGTGCCAGCAGCTTCCGGGACTTCACAGATACGCAGTATTTT. Its translation is CASSFRDFTDTQYF.

This sequence joins TRBV2 and TRBJ2-6, with no clear D. V was cut by 4 bases and J by 1 base, with 8 bases left in between. Germline V gene lookup returns CDR1 SNHLY and CDR2 FYNNEI. The CDR3 is 15 amino acids. The DNA for the CDR3 is TGTGCCAGCAGTGCACCCGGGTCTGGGGCCAACGTCCTGACTTTC. This sequence encodes CASSAPGSGANVLTF. Based on the CDR3 plus reference TRBV2 and TRBJ2-6, the full variable domain is EPEVTQTPSHQVTQMGQEVILRCVPISNHLYFYWYRQILGQKVEFLVSFYNNEISEKSEIFDDQFSVERPDGSNFTLKIRSTKLEDSAMYFCASSAPGSGANVLTFGAGSRLTVL.

The chain has TRBV7-3 and TRBJ2-1; tentative D call: TRBD2 (6 bases). The ends were cut back, 4 bases at V and 4 bases at J, with 17 bases in the middle. The CDR3 loop spans 16 amino acids. Germline CDR1 and CDR2: SGHTA and FQGTGA. Written as DNA, the CDR3 is TGTGCCAGCAGCTCTCTGGTAGCGGCGGGGTACAATGAGCAGTTCTTC. Translating it yields CASSSLVAAGYNEQFF.

The chain carries TRBV9 and TRBJ2-3; TRBD1 matches 9 bases. Germline V lookup: CDR1 SGDLS, CDR2 YYNGEE. V was clipped by 4 bases and J by 5 bases; unmatched bases: 5. CDR3 length equals 14 residues. CDR3 bases: TGTGCCAGCAGCCCCAGGACAGGGGTAGATACGCAGTATTTT. This encodes CASSPRTGVDTQYF.

The gene calls are TRBV27 and TRBJ2-1; D is perhaps TRBD2 (5 bases). V shed 6 bases and J shed 0 bases, with 18 bases lying between them. Germline loops: CDR1 MNHEY, CDR2 SMNVEV (reference sequence). CDR3 size: 17 residues. This chain's CDR3 is CASREEIGKSSYNEQFF. The CDR3 coding sequence is TGTGCCAGCAGGGAGGAGATAGGGAAATCCTCCTACAATGAGCAGTTCTTC.

The chain is built from TRBV6-5 and TRBJ2-4; TRBD1 agrees at 7 bases. The CDR3 contains 13 residues. After removal of 10 bases from V and 7 bases from J, the junction contained 10 bases not matched to a gene. Germline assignment: CDR1 MNHEY and CDR2 SVGAGI. The CDR3 protein is CAISDRIENIQYF. In nucleotides, the CDR3 is TGTGCCATCTCGGACAGGATTGAGAACATTCAGTACTTC.

This clone was found a few times. The V and J genes are TRBV6-5 and TRBJ1-5; 9 nucleotides align to TRBD1. The V segment lost 2 bases and the J segment 5 bases; nucleotides outside the gene matches: 4. This CDR3 has 15 amino acids. CDR1 is MNHEY and CDR2 is SVGAGI in the germline V gene. DNA for the CDR3: TGTGCCAGCAGTTACACGGACAGGGGTGATCAGCCCCAGCATTTT. Amino acids: CASSYTDRGDQPQHF.

The J gene is TRBJ1-5, the V gene TRBV20-1; D is ambiguous. There are 11 residues in the CDR3. Germline V CDR1 and CDR2: DFQATT, SNEGSKA (reference sequence). V lost 3 bases to trimming and J lost 5 bases, with 5 bases between them. CDR3 residues: CSASFDQPQHF. The CDR3 DNA reads TGCAGTGCTAGTTTTGATCAGCCCCAGCATTTT.

The chain carries TRBV6-5 and TRBJ1-1; 11 bases are a match to TRBD1. After removal of 6 bases from V and 0 bases from J, the junction contained 3 bases not matched to a gene. The length of the CDR3 is 15 residues. The germline CDR1 and CDR2 sequences are MNHEY and SVGAGI. The CDR3 loop reads CASSKDRGLNTEAFF. The DNA of the CDR3 is TGTGCCAGCAGCAAGGACAGGGGGCTGAACACTGAAGCTTTCTTT.

The CDR3 DNA is TGCGCCAGCAGCTTGGTCGCCGACAGGGAGAACAATCAGCCCCAGCATTTT. Translating it yields CASSLVADRENNQPQHF. This chain uses TRBV5-1 with TRBJ1-5, with 7 bases aligning to TRBD1. The CDR3 covers 17 residues. Germline V gene lookup returns CDR1 SGHRS and CDR2 YFSETQ. The trim removed 0 bases at V and 3 bases at J, leaving 9 bases unmatched. Looking up the rest from reference TRBV5-1 and TRBJ1-5 gives the full variable domain: KAGVTQTPRYLIKTRGQQVTLSCSPISGHRSVSWYQQTPGQGLQFLFEYFSETQRNKGNFPGRFSGRQFSNSRSEMNVSTLELGDSALYLCASSLVADRENNQPQHFGDGTRLSIL.

The genes are TRBV5-4 and TRBJ2-3, with 7 nucleotides matching TRBD2. Germline lookup yields CDR1 SGHNT and CDR2 YYREEE (reference sequence). The CDR3 totals 11 residues. V dropped 6 bases and J dropped 6; count of bases not matched to a gene: 1. Written as DNA, the CDR3 is TGTGCCAGCAAACTAGCGGATACGCAGTATTTT. It specifies CASKLADTQYF.